What follows describes a single T cell receptor (beta chain). What it binds is not known. The sample belongs to a study of glioma-infiltrating T cells. Study outcomes and limitations: Gliomas, especially low-grade, showed above-expected tissue-blood divergence; non-neoplastic patients showed below. Only very few CDR3 sequences appeared in both tissue and blood.

Amplification of TCR alpha and beta CDR3 regions from RNA used iRepertoire nested multiplex PCR. Input was roughly 100-450 ng of tissue mRNA or PBMC total RNA. A single record per CDR3 protein comes from TCRdb applying MiXCR to the multiplex PCR reads. The sample yields approximately 93,000 distinct CDR3 sequences, 40% seen once. The CDR3 covers 13 residues. Germline V gene data show CDR1 as SGHTA and CDR2 as FQGNSA. V lost 2 bases and J lost 8, with 12 bases in between. Sequencing was done on a sample of glioma tissue, nonneoplastic brain tissue, or PBMCs (not recorded which). The rearrangement joins TRBV7-2 to TRBJ1-2; D is undetermined. This receptor was obtained from a human donor with low-grade glioma or glioblastoma, undergoing nonglioma brain surgery, or in good health (not recorded which). CDR3 nucleotide sequence: TGTGCCAGCAGCTTATATGCTGGGGAAGGCTACACCTTC. This encodes CASSLYAGEGYTF.